This T cell receptor beta chain was recovered during a study of blood T cell repertoires in COVID-19 (dated by TCRdb to the early 2020s). With respect to the entire study: Collaborator samples came from the United States, Italy and Spain and covered acute and convalescent phases of COVID-19. The material from the prospective study consisted of cDNA or gDNA derived from T cells, B-cell-depleted T cells, or PBMCs. The dataset comprised deeply sampled blood TCRbeta repertoires from subjects exposed to, actively infected with, or recovered from COVID-19. A freely available public database, intended as a resource for researchers studying the immune response to SARS-CoV-2, is where the repertoires were released. Samples came from the ongoing ImmuneRACE study (first 160 participants) plus 1,254 subjects from 6 global collaborators. Sample metadata almost always included a de-identified subject ID, COVID-19 status, age in years and sex. Where available, HLA class I and class II types were obtained from metadata supplied by the sample provider rather than from assay-based typing. What the work shows at the level of the full study, not this receptor alone: The amount of clinical and demographic metadata varied by source and participant and was provided uncurated.

The V end loses 4 bases and the J end loses 5 bases, and a stretch of 17 bases separates them. The germline V gene encodes CDR1 SGHDN and CDR2 FVKESK. The CDR3 spans 15 residues, from the cysteine through the phenylalanine. Here the CDR3 DNA is all that survives: 45 bases in frame from base 1. The collaborating institutions used their own protocols to collect whole blood in K2EDTA tubes. Collaborator samples were shipped for TCRbeta analysis as frozen whole blood, isolated PBMCs, or DNA extracted from either sample type. TCRbeta CDR3 regions were amplified from genomic DNA using the immunoSEQ Assay, a bias-controlled multiplex PCR. The source study handled its data this way. The number of nucleated cells in each sample was estimated from the amplification of reference gene primers within the assay. Sequence reads were collapsed and filtered to measure the absolute abundance of every unique TCRbeta CDR3 rearrangement. For each sample, productive Simpson clonality was calculated by taking the square root of Simpson's diversity index across productive rearrangements. Sourced from immuneACCESS, this table was stored by TCRdb with only in-frame sequences that have V and J called. A share of the clones is absent; for the studies checked, an unresolved V gene accounts for under half, and the remainder has no known explanation. Clone size and V and J calls were adopted from that table, with D and trimming inferred from the DNA. The sample table contains about 200,000 clones; only one count was recorded for approximately 80% of them. The top ten clones comprise 27% of the sample.

Only one count was recorded for this clone. This clone's antigen is unknown. Base qualities are missing; no much larger clone stands one base away. The source material was peripheral blood. The sequence derives from a man in his forties or fifties with acute or convalescent COVID-19. The rearranged chain carries TRBV14 and TRBJ1-1, with a tentative D gene TRBD1 over 5 matching bases. The DNA is TGTGCCAGCAGCCCGGACGGGGGATGGGGAACTGAAGCTTTCTTT. It is translated as CASSPDGGWGTEAFF.